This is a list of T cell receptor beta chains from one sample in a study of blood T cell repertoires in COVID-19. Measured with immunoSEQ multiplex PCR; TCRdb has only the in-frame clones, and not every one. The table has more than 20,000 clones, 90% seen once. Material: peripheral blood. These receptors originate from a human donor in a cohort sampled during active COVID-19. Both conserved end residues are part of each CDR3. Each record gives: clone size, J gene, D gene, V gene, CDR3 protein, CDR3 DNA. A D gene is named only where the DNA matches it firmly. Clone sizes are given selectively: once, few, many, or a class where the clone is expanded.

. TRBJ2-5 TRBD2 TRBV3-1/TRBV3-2 CASSQDSGGGQETQYF TGTGCCAGCAGCCAAGACAGCGGGGGGGGCCAAGAGACCCAGTACTTC
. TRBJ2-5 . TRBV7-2 CASSPPEGRQETQYF TGTGCCAGCAGCCCGCCAGAGGGGAGGCAAGAGACCCAGTACTTC
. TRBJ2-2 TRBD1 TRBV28 CASGTGVFGTGELFF TGTGCCAGCGGGACAGGGGTTTTTGGCACCGGGGAGCTGTTTTTT
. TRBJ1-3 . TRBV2 CASSESITETGNTIYF TGTGCCAGCAGTGAAAGCATCACGGAGACTGGAAACACCATATATTTT
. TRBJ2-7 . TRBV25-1 CASIQNHEQYF TGTGCCAGCATCCAGAACCACGAGCAGTACTTC
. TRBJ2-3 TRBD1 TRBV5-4 CASSLDGQGGTDTQYF TGTGCCAGCAGCTTGGATGGACAGGGCGGCACAGATACGCAGTATTTT
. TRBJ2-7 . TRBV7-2 CASSLVHTGVQYEQYF TGTGCCAGCAGCTTAGTTCATACCGGGGTGCAATACGAGCAGTACTTC
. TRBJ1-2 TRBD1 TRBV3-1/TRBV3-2 CASSRQGYGYTF TGTGCCAGCAGCCGACAGGGCTATGGCTACACCTTC
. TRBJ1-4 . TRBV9 CASSVGQITNEKLFF TGTGCCAGCAGCGTTGGACAGATAACTAATGAAAAACTGTTTTTT
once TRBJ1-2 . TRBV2 CASSENRIITGYTF TGTGCCAGCAGTGAGAACAGGATTATAACTGGCTACACCTTC
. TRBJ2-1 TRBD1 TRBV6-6 CASSPPDRGRNEQFF TGTGCCAGCAGTCCACCGGACAGGGGGAGGAATGAGCAGTTCTTC
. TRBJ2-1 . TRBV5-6 CASSAWTARNEQFF TGTGCCAGCAGCGCATGGACAGCTCGGAATGAGCAGTTCTTC
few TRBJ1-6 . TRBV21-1 CASSNPGVSPGTGYNSPLHF TGTGCCAGCAGCAATCCCGGGGTCTCACCCGGGACAGGCTATAATTCACCCCTCCACTTT
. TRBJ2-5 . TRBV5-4 CASSPGTLQETQYF TGTGCCAGCAGCCCTGGGACACTGCAAGAGACCCAGTACTTC
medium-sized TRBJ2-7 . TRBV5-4 CASSLNVGDEQYF TGTGCCAGCAGCTTGAACGTCGGGGACGAGCAGTACTTC
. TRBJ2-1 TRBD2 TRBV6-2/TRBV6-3 CASSYYGGGASEQFF TGTGCCAGCAGTTACTACGGCGGGGGGGCGAGTGAGCAGTTCTTC
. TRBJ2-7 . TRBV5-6 CASSKAGPSYEQYF TGTGCCAGCAGCAAGGCAGGGCCGTCCTACGAGCAGTACTTC
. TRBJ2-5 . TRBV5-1 CASSFGPRVGETQYF TGCGCCAGCAGCTTTGGTCCCAGGGTAGGAGAGACCCAGTACTTC
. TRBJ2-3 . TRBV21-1 CASRSGLAGGPSTDTQYF TGTGCCAGCAGAAGTGGATTAGCGGGAGGGCCTAGCACAGATACGCAGTATTTT
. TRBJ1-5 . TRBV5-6 CASSPGRGMKNQPQHF TGTGCCAGCAGCCCGGGTAGGGGGATGAAAAATCAGCCCCAGCATTTT
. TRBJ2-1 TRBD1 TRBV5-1 CASSLLGDREYNEQFF TGCGCCAGCAGCCTCCTGGGGGACAGGGAATACAATGAGCAGTTCTTC
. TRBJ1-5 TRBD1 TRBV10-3 CAISGTGEQPQHF TGTGCCATCTCCGGGACAGGGGAGCAGCCCCAGCATTTT
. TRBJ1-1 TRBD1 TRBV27 CASRQTGGTEAFF TGTGCCAGCAGGCAAACAGGGGGCACTGAAGCTTTCTTT
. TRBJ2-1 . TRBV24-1 CATSDLDTFQFF TGTGCCACCAGTGATCTAGATACATTCCAGTTCTTC
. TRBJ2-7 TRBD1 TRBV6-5 CASKPDRGTSYEQYF TGTGCCAGTAAGCCTGACAGGGGGACTTCCTACGAGCAGTACTTC
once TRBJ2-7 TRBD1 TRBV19 CASKPPGTGTYEQYF TGTGCCAGTAAACCTCCCGGGACAGGGACCTACGAGCAGTACTTC
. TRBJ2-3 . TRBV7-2 CASSEDSPASDTQYF TGTGCCAGCAGCGAAGACTCGCCAGCCTCAGATACGCAGTATTTT
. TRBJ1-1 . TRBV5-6 CASSLGLSGDAFF TGTGCCAGCAGCTTGGGATTATCGGGGGATGCTTTCTTT
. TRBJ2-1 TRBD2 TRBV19 CASSKLAGGRYNEQFF TGTGCCAGTAGTAAACTAGCGGGGGGGAGGTACAATGAGCAGTTCTTC
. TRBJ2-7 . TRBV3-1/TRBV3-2 CASSSLTTGRGEQYF TGTGCCAGCAGCTCCCTCACGACAGGTCGGGGCGAGCAGTACTTC
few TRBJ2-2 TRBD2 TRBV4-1 CASREAAYTGELFF TGCGCCAGCCGGGAGGCAGCGTACACCGGGGAGCTGTTTTTT
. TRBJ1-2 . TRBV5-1 CASSEDSYGYTF TGCGCCAGCAGCGAAGACAGCTATGGCTACACCTTC
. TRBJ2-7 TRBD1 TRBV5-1 CASSSTGGSYEQYF TGCGCCAGCAGCTCGACAGGGGGCTCCTACGAGCAGTACTTC
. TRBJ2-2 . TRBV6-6 CASSYLRIGDTGELFF TGTGCCAGCAGTTACTTGCGAATCGGAGACACCGGGGAGCTGTTTTTT
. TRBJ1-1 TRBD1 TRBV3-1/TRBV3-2 CASSHPQGEAFF TGTGCCAGCAGCCATCCACAGGGGGAAGCTTTCTTT
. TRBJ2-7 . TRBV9 CASSVGTGGFYEQYF TGTGCCAGCAGCGTAGGGACGGGGGGCTTTTACGAGCAGTACTTC
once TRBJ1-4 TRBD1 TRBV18 CASSPSVTGEAKLFF TGTGCCAGCTCACCATCCGTGACAGGGGAGGCAAAACTGTTTTTT
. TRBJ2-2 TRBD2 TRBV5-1 CASSLVGGTLTGELFF TGCGCCAGCAGCTTGGTCGGGGGGACCCTAACCGGGGAGCTGTTTTTT
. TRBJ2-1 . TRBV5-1 CASSGIGTPTYNEQFF TGCGCCAGCAGCGGAATCGGGACTCCTACTTACAATGAGCAGTTCTTC
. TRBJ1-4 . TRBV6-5 CASSYGGIGEKLFF TGTGCCAGCAGTTACGGGGGGATAGGGGAAAAACTGTTTTTT
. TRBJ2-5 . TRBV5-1 CASSLGLPRETQYF TGCGCCAGCAGCTTGGGACTACCCCGGGAGACCCAGTACTTC
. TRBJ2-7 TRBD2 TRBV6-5 CASNPTSGSIHEQYF TGTGCCAGCAATCCTACTAGCGGGAGTATACACGAGCAGTACTTC
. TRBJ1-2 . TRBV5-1 CASSLGVNYGYTF TGCGCCAGCAGCTTGGGCGTTAACTATGGCTACACCTTC
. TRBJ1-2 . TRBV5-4 CASSLWGRGYGYTF TGTGCCAGCAGCCTCTGGGGGCGCGGCTATGGCTACACCTTC
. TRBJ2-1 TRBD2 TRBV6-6 CASSRGTSGNNEQFF TGTGCCAGCAGTCGAGGGACTAGCGGGAACAATGAGCAGTTCTTC
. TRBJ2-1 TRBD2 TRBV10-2 CASSLDVGGRVNEQFF TGCGCCAGCAGCCTCGACGTCGGCGGGAGGGTCAATGAGCAGTTCTTC
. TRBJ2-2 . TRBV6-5 CASTGAFDTGELFF TGTGCCAGCACGGGAGCGTTCGACACCGGGGAGCTGTTTTTT
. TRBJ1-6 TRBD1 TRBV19 CASSIAGTENSPLHF TGTGCCAGTAGTATAGCCGGGACAGAGAATTCACCCCTCCACTTT